This TCR beta chain came from a study of T cell repertoires in cytomegalovirus infection (dated by TCRdb to between 2018 and 2021). Notes on the research overall: The HLA type of each donor mattered for the analysis, because public TCR beta signatures pointed to carriage of CMV infection along with the matching HLA type.

Sequencing was performed on an Illumina HiSeq 1500. The raw public data were reprocessed by TCRdb itself: fastp quality trimming at Q25, MiXCR clonotype calling, in-frame beta chains only. Under each unique CDR3 protein, matching rows form one entry showing the most common genes and DNA. The sample profile shows 200,000 to 250,000 distinct CDR3 sequences; approximately 22% of them were found once. The ten biggest clones cover roughly 18% of the sample. CDR1 and CDR2 (MGHRA, YSYEKL) derive from the germline V gene. The CDR3 covers 15 residues, taking in both the cysteine and the phenylalanine. The only DNA kept is the CDR3, 45 bases in frame from the first base. Trimming costs V 5 bases and J 2 bases, and their ends lie 16 bases apart. Here is what the overall study found, with its caveats: In both this cohort and an independent roughly 350-donor cohort, the cumulative frequency of public TCR beta family members distinguished carriers of CMV infection plus the relevant HLA type. In the ex vivo response, HLA-C-restricted CMV-specific TCR beta clonotypes were dominant, and in two of eight donors the single most frequent clonotype came from this HLA-C-restricted group.

This clonotype was counted many times. What antigen it recognizes has not been identified. No much larger clone is present one base from it, and per-base qualities are unavailable. Source material: CD8+ T cells from PBMCs. The V and J genes are TRBV4-1 and TRBJ2-7; a weak D assignment points to TRBD1 (6 bases agree). The receptor's source is a human donor in good health (CMV status not recorded). Some clones in this sample may be carry-over from other donors' samples. For the CDR3, the sequence is CASSYSQAGAYEQYF. The sequenced DNA is TGCGCCAGCAGCTATAGCCAGGCAGGGGCCTACGAGCAGTACTTC.